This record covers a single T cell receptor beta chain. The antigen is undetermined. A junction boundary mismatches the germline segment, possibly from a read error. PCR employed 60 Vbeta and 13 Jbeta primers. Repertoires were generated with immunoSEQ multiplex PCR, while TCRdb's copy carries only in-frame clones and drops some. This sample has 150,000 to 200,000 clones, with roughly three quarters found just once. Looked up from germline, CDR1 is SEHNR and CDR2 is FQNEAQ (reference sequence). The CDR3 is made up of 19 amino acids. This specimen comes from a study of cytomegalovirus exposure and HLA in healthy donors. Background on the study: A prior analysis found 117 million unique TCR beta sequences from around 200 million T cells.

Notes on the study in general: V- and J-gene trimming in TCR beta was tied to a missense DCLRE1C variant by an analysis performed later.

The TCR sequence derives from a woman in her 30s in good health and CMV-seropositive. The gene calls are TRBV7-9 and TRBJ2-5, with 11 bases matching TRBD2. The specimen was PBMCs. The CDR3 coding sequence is TGTTCCAGCAGCTGGGCTTCTAGCGGGGGGCCAGGCGGGGTAGAGACCCAGTACTTC. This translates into CSSSWASSGGPGGVETQYF.